One sample yielded the 19 T cell receptor beta chains listed below, sequenced in a study of beta chain features in type 1 diabetes (dated by TCRdb to the late 2010s). General study outcomes and caveats: Type 1 diabetes patients showed a moderate but significant shortening of TCRB CDR3 length in all four CD4+ subsets.

Libraries were made using the immunoSEQ multiplex PCR assay. The entire isolated RNA was reverse transcribed using the High Capacity cDNA Reverse Transcription Kit, and thus expressed TCRB transcripts were sequenced. Entries here come from immuneACCESS through TCRdb and include only in-frame sequences with V and J called. Some clones fail to appear in such tables; in the studies checked, an unresolved V gene covers under half of the shortfall, and the cause of the remainder is unknown. The sample data list about 160,000 clones, and roughly 60% of these were observed just once. The top ten clones comprise 0.08% to 0.1% of the sample. No antigen has been identified for these receptors. The material sequenced was naive CD4+ T cells from blood. Per the publication, the cell subset or site label means: true naive CD4+ T cells. The receptors derive from a man aged 30 to 39 with type 1 diabetes.

The chain uses TRBV5-1 and TRBJ2-3; D possibly matches TRBD1 or TRBD2 (5 bases each). V gave up 4 bases and J gave up 1 base, with 13 bases separating them. Germline V lookup: CDR1 SGHRS, CDR2 YFSETQ. This CDR3 is built from 15 residues. The CDR3 DNA is TGCGCCAGCAGCGTTAGAGGGGCCGGCACAGATACGCAGTATTTT. This codes for CASSVRGAGTDTQYF.

Comment on this clone: One end of the junction fails to match germline, which may point to a read error. V usage is TRBV11-2 and J usage is TRBJ1-1; D not certain. Looked up from germline, CDR1 is SGHAT and CDR2 is FQNNGV. This CDR3 region has 13 residues. CDR3 loop: CASSPYIINVLYF. For the CDR3, the DNA is TGTGCCAGCAGCCCTTACATCATCAATGTGCTCTACTTT.

This sequence joins TRBV4-3 and TRBJ1-5; D is possibly TRBD1 (6 bases). The V gene lost 0 bases and the J gene lost 5 bases, with 8 bases spanning the gap. This CDR3 is 14 amino acids long. Germline assignment: CDR1 LGHNA and CDR2 YSLEER. CDR3 amino acids: CASSQEGGDQPQHF. CDR3 nucleotides: TGCGCCAGCAGCCAAGAAGGGGGTGATCAGCCCCAGCATTTT.

The rearrangement joins TRBV25-1 to TRBJ2-3, with D perhaps given as TRBD1 or TRBD2 (5 bases each). Germline-derived CDR1 and CDR2 are MGHDK and SYGVNS. V shed 6 bases and J shed 4 bases, with 14 bases lying between them. The CDR3 has 14 amino acids. CDR3 amino acids: CASRGTIAADTQYF. CDR3 nucleotide sequence: TGTGCCAGCAGGGGGACGATAGCCGCAGATACGCAGTATTTT. Complete variable domain (other parts from reference TRBV25-1 and TRBJ2-3): EADIYQTPRYLVIGTGKKITLECSQTMGHDKMYWYQQDPGMELHLIHYSYGVNSTEKGDLSSESTVSRIRTEHFPLTLESARPSHTSQYLCASRGTIAADTQYFGPGTRLTVL.

The chain recombines TRBV20-1 with TRBJ2-1; D possibly corresponds to TRBD2 (5 bases). Germline CDR1 reads DFQATT; CDR2 reads SNEGSKA (reference sequence). V was pared by 7 bases and J by 9 bases, with 13 bases between. The length of the CDR3 is 11 residues. Here the CDR3 reads CSGSGIGEQFF. In DNA form, the CDR3 reads TGCAGTGGTTCGGGGATCGGTGAGCAGTTCTTC.

This clone was counted only a few times. The gene calls are TRBV29-1 and TRBJ1-2; D ambiguous. CDR1 is SQVTM and CDR2 is ANQGSEA in the germline V gene. Trimming cost V 2 bases and J 8 bases, with 12 bases left between them. The CDR3 extends over 12 amino acids. CDR3: CSVEHRGYGYTF. CDR3 bases: TGCAGCGTTGAACACCGGGGTTACGGCTACACCTTC.

This chain joins TRBV14 and TRBJ2-7; TRBD1 is a possible D gene (6 bases). CDR3 length equals 15 residues. The germline gives CDR1 SGHDN, CDR2 FVKESK. Trimming cost V 4 bases and J 3 bases, with 16 bases left between them. CDR3 region: CASSPIRDTSYEQYF. The CDR3 coding sequence is TGTGCCAGCAGCCCGATCCGGGACACGAGCTACGAGCAGTACTTC.

V usage is TRBV9 and J usage is TRBJ2-2; 10 positions agree with TRBD2. J lost 1 base, V lost 0 bases, and 6 bases had no gene match. The CDR3 contains 18 residues. From germline, CDR1 is SGDLS and CDR2 YYNGEE. The CDR3 is CASSVDASGGLNTGELFF. CDR3 bases: TGTGCCAGCAGCGTAGATGCTAGCGGGGGACTGAACACCGGGGAGCTGTTTTTT.

The count of this clone is one. This rearrangement joins TRBV7-8 to TRBJ1-2, with 9 bases that match TRBD1. The CDR3 is 15 amino acids. Germline CDR1 reads SGHVS; CDR2 reads FQNEAQ. J gave up 7 bases and V 4 bases, and 10 bases lay outside the gene matches. CDR3 region: CASSWVGQGSAGYTF. CDR3 sequence (DNA): TGTGCCAGCAGCTGGGTGGGACAGGGAAGTGCTGGCTACACCTTC.

The V call is TRBV9, the J call TRBJ2-3; D gene uncertain. The CDR3 runs to 15 residues. Germline V CDR1 and CDR2: SGDLS, YYNGEE. The ends were cut back, 0 bases at V and 5 bases at J, with 13 bases in the middle. The CDR3 sequence is CASSVGAQELDTQYF. CDR3 coding DNA: TGTGCCAGCAGCGTAGGTGCGCAGGAACTAGATACGCAGTATTTT.

The genes are TRBV29-1 and TRBJ1-5, with 7 positions matching TRBD1. The V gene end was trimmed by 4 bases and the J gene end by 5 bases; junction bases not matched to a gene: 2. The CDR3 length is 12 residues. Per the germline V gene, CDR1 is SQVTM and CDR2 is ANQGSEA. This chain's CDR3 is CSVVDRDQPQHF. The CDR3 bases are TGCAGCGTTGTAGACAGGGATCAGCCCCAGCATTTT.

CDR3 in DNA: TGCGCCAGCAGTAAGGACGGAAACACTGAAGCTTTCTTT. Translated: CASSKDGNTEAFF. This chain connects TRBV5-1 to TRBJ1-1; D remains unclear. This CDR3 has 13 residues. Between the trimmed V and J ends, which lost 5 bases and 2 bases, there was a span of 10 bases. Per germline, CDR1 SGHRS and CDR2 YFSETQ. The full variable domain, rest sourced from reference TRBV5-1 and TRBJ1-1, is KAGVTQTPRYLIKTRGQQVTLSCSPISGHRSVSWYQQTPGQGLQFLFEYFSETQRNKGNFPGRFSGRQFSNSRSEMNVSTLELGDSALYLCASSKDGNTEAFFGQGTRLTVV.

V is TRBV7-2 and J is TRBJ2-5, with D hard to call. The CDR3 spans 13 residues. CDR1 and CDR2 from the germline V gene are SGHTA and FQGNSA. Trimming shortened V by 3 bases and J by 4 bases, and 9 bases separated the two germline ends. This chain's CDR3 is CASSFDPGETQYF. CDR3 sequence (DNA): TGTGCCAGCAGCTTCGACCCGGGAGAGACCCAGTACTTC.

In this sample, this clone turned up a few times. The V and J genes are TRBV5-1 and TRBJ2-1; D remains ambiguous. Trimming removed 0 bases from V and 8 bases from J, with 6 bases in between. CDR3 length: 12 residues. Germline V lookup: CDR1 SGHRS, CDR2 YFSETQ. The CDR3 DNA reads TGCGCCAGCAGCTTGGCAGCTCATGAGCAGTTCTTC. The encoded protein is CASSLAAHEQFF.

This chain connects TRBV7-2 to TRBJ2-3; 10 bases fit TRBD1. The trim removed 2 bases at V and 1 base at J, leaving 12 bases unmatched. The length of the CDR3 is 19 residues. Per the germline V gene, CDR1 is SGHTA and CDR2 is FQGNSA. As DNA, the CDR3 is TGTGCCAGCAGCTTATTCGGGCCGGGACAGGGGACCCGCACAGATACGCAGTATTTT. Translating gives CASSLFGPGQGTRTDTQYF. The complete variable domain, with remaining parts taken from reference TRBV7-2 and TRBJ2-3, reads GAGVSQSPSNKVTEKGKDVELRCDPISGHTALYWYRQSLGQGLEFLIYFQGNSAPDKSGLPSDRFSAERTGGSVSTLTIQRTQQEDSAVYLCASSLFGPGQGTRTDTQYFGPGTRLTVL.

This clone has only a few counts. This sequence joins TRBV29-1 and TRBJ1-4; D gene unclear. This CDR3 is built from 14 residues. Germline V gene sequence: CDR1 SQVTM, CDR2 ANQGSEA. With 5 bases removed from V and 5 bases from J, the gap between germline ends came to 15 bases. This CDR3 is CSVSQVDRNEKLFF. CDR3 in DNA: TGCAGCGTTAGTCAGGTGGATAGGAATGAAAAACTGTTTTTT.

V and J are TRBV5-4 and TRBJ1-2; a weak D match, TRBD1 (5 bases). Trimming shortened V by 2 bases and J by 1 base, and 6 bases separated the two germline ends. Germline values: CDR1 SGHNT, CDR2 YYREEE (reference sequence). The CDR3 contains 13 residues. The CDR3 protein is CASSFDSNYGYTF. The CDR3 DNA sequence: TGTGCCAGCAGCTTCGACAGTAACTATGGCTACACCTTC.

Only one count was recorded for this clone. The genes are TRBV7-2 and TRBJ2-7; D remains ambiguous. CDR3 length equals 15 residues. Germline loops: CDR1 SGHTA, CDR2 FQGNSA. V was pared by 5 bases and J by 1 base, with 15 bases between. As DNA, the CDR3 is TGTGCCAGCAGCCCTACGCCCCCAGTTTCCTACGAGCAGTACTTC. This sequence encodes CASSPTPPVSYEQYF.

As regards this clone: The junction departs from the called germline gene at one end, perhaps through a read error. The rearrangement links TRBV4-1 to TRBJ2-7, with TRBD1 matching over 8 bases. The CDR3 is 14 amino acids. Germline CDR1 reads MGHRA; CDR2 reads YSYEKL. The CDR3: CASSEDRGAYEQYF. The CDR3 coding sequence is TGCGCCAGCAGCGAAGACAGGGGAGCCTACGAGCAGTACTTC.